This T cell receptor (beta chain) appears in the sequencing data of a study of cytomegalovirus exposure and HLA in healthy donors (dated by TCRdb to 2016 to 2017). A note on the overall study: In an earlier analysis of fewer than 750 of the donors, 276 Gb of sequence data and 90 million to 120 million unique TCR beta sequences from about 179 million T cells were reported. Class I and class II HLA loci were covered by the typing at four-digit resolution. In addition to the first cohort of 666 subjects, a separate validation cohort of under 150 different subjects was used. An earlier analysis of 587 of the donors applied high-throughput TCR beta sequencing to assess whether each TCR beta V gene segment acted as functional or pseudogenic. Approximately 330 gigabases of sequencing data and around 85 million unique TCR sequences made up an early release that covered approximately 650 HLA-typed donors. The study aimed to test whether signatures of past pathogen exposure could be identified by cataloging public T cell receptors. To predict cytomegalovirus infection status, the study brought together high-throughput TCR immunosequencing, statistical association of individual TCRs with disease status, and machine learning. Rather than drawing on any new phenotypic data, the later analysis identified candidate immune exposures from TCR beta sequences and the way those sequences occurred across donors. About 5 DR-DQ haplotypes were handled as single units for association and clustering, since linkage in the cohort was strong. A later genetic analysis took genome-wide SNP genotypes for about 65% of the 666 donors and used that subset as a discovery cohort. The study used immunosequencing to profile the T cell repertoires of approximately 650 subjects and linked those repertoires to cytomegalovirus serostatus. A later analysis re-analyzed previously published TCR beta repertoires from about 600 donors and added high-resolution HLA genotyping to study TCR occurrence patterns. Across approximately 400 genotyped donors of the cohort, an average of approximately 240,000 unique TCR beta nucleotide sequences per donor were sequenced, and roughly 17% of those sequences were non-productive. The number of donors typed differed by locus, with roughly 620-640 for A, B, C, DRB1 and DQB1, more than 500 for DQA1, about 610 for DPA1, and 472 for DPB1. All discovery cohort repertoires had been generated on a single sequencing platform. Alongside the repertoire data, information on donor age, sex, ethnicity and CMV serostatus was compiled. Of the 300 to 500 genotyped donors, over 80% were placed in the genetic ancestry cluster associated with self-reported Caucasian donors.

Unmatched junction bases come to 8, with V trimmed by 2 bases and J by 1 base. The germline V gene yields SGHRS for CDR1 and YFSETQ for CDR2. The CDR3 holds 16 amino acids from the cysteine to the phenylalanine. Only the CDR3 DNA is retained, 48 bases long and in frame from the first base. The cohort was made up of about 610 healthy bone marrow donors. All cohort members were sampled while nominally healthy, although unrecorded immune exposures were likely present. The donor was CMV seronegative and was included in the group of 352 seronegative cohort members. A peripheral blood sample was provided by each donor, and peripheral blood mononuclear cells were used for TCR beta sequencing. Genomic DNA was extracted from the blood cell samples with the Qiagen DNeasy Blood Extraction Kit. To prepare the library, the immunoSEQ multiplex PCR assay was applied. A mixture of 60 forward primers for TCR Vbeta segments and 13 reverse primers for TCR Jbeta segments was used in the multiplex PCR. The CDR3 region of rearranged TCR beta genes was amplified from genomic DNA by a multiplex PCR assay. On the Illumina HiSeq System, the amplified TCR beta libraries were sequenced as 87-base-pair reads. The paper's data handling went like this. Across the 670 or so repertoires, a later analysis counted tens of millions of unique TCR beta chains, 8.5 million to 12 million of which were shared by at least two donors. A nearest-neighbor algorithm error-corrected the raw reads and collapsed the reads into unique sequences, merging closely related sequences to remove PCR and sequencing errors. Alignment of CDR3 sequences to IMGT reference sequences was used to assign V, D and J gene segments. For a sequence to be retained, a match of at least six nucleotides to both a V gene segment and a J gene segment was required. Rearrangements were classified as productive when the CDR3 lacked stop codons and remained in frame with V and J, and all other rearrangements were classified as non-productive. Following IMGT convention, CDR3 was defined as the stretch from the second conserved V-encoded cysteine to the conserved J-encoded phenylalanine. Sequences without an unambiguous match to a single V gene segment were excluded from the earlier analysis of almost 600 of the donors. An earlier analysis of about 590 of the donors classified V segments as functional when productive rearrangements were above 56.7% and as segregating when the standard deviation between donors was above 5%. A statistical classification framework was built for diagnosing cytomegalovirus status from the catalog of TCR beta chain sequences. V and J gene assignment, in a later analysis, came from comparing TCR nucleotide sequences with IMGT/GENE-DB human TR gene sequences. Using the TCRdist pipeline, a later analysis assigned CDR3 sequences along with most-parsimonious VDJ recombination scenarios. In a later analysis, each TCR beta chain was defined by its CDR3 amino acid sequence together with its V-gene family, and reads without a unique V-gene family were excluded. To address suspected cross-contamination and a sequencing artifact, a later analysis removed a few hundred highly shared, low-generation-probability nucleotide sequences. A later analysis calculated a clonal expansion index for each public chain from normalized within-repertoire ranks of inferred template counts. In a later analysis, generation probabilities were computed with a VDJ recombination model fitted to out-of-frame rearrangements, and the resulting probabilities were checked against IGoR. Hypergeometric tests were used in a later analysis to score TCR-TCR, TCR-HLA and TCR-CMV co-occurrence, with a repertoire-size bias correction applied to the TCR pairs. A later analysis estimated false discovery rates by permuting HLA or CMV assignments 20 times. A later analysis grouped co-occurring TCRs with DBSCAN, adding TCRdist sequence similarity when clustering within HLA-allele-positive subsets. For co-occurrence clustering, repertoires with fewer than 30,000 or more than 120,000 public chains were excluded, along with five repertoires with anomalous nucleotide sharing. The source is immuneACCESS, and TCRdb retained only in-frame sequences with V and J called. Part of the clones is not carried over; for the studies checked, unresolved V genes explain less than half of this, and the remainder is unexplained. Clonal size and the V and J genes are those of that table, whereas D and trimming came from the DNA. This sample has around 180,000 clones in its table, and around 82% of those were observed once. Under 7.5% of the sample is held by the ten biggest clonotypes.

Concerning this clone itself: The antigen this receptor binds is unknown. Base qualities are missing; no much larger clone stands one base away.

Summary of the overall study and its limitations: An earlier analysis of around 540 of the donors showed that most TCR beta V segments appeared in productive rearrangements either about 87% or about 30% of the time, which broadly matched IMGT annotations. When HLA alleles, especially DR and DQ, strongly co-occurred, TCR associations were difficult to assign to individual alleles. Specific HLA alleles were associated with 15,000 to 20,000 TCR beta sequences at a false discovery rate of 0.05 in a later analysis. In a later analysis, the rate of TCR association differed among HLA loci, with DRB1 alleles having the most associated TCRs and HLA-C alleles having the fewest. According to the authors, the approach could potentially be generalized to other disease states and immunological phenotypes. In vitro tests confirmed that a few of the cytomegalovirus-associated TCR beta chains recognize cytomegalovirus antigens. Linkage disequilibrium might explain the correlated functional status among segregating V segments, but an unknown experimental factor could not be excluded. The study listed 150 to 200 TCR beta chains as associated with cytomegalovirus. Cytomegalovirus status was reported to be diagnosed by the classifier with high specificity and sensitivity in both the original and validation cohorts. According to a later genetic analysis, donors in an Asian-associated ancestry cluster had fewer N-insertions in productive TCRs than the roughly 660-donor mean. A later analysis reported that several top co-occurrence clusters appeared linked to parvovirus B19, influenza, CMV and Epstein-Barr virus. A further reported finding was that TCR beta sequences accurately predicted the HLA-A and HLA-B alleles for most subjects in the first cohort. HLA typing was unavailable for some donors at each locus, so association tests used only the typed subset. According to a later analysis, most CMV-associated TCR beta chains appeared to be HLA-restricted, and the HLA associations seemed to be driven largely by CMV exposure. In this cohort, only TCR beta chains were sequenced, and detectable features were limited by the absence of alpha or paired-chain data. Sequencing depth was assumed to be roughly uniform across donors in the presence/absence analyses, though that assumption may not hold. Because counts were too low, approximately 15 rarely observed V segments, including chromosome 9 orphons, were excluded from the earlier analysis of 587 of the donors. An association between a missense DCLRE1C variant and V-gene and J-gene trimming of TCR beta chains was found in a later genetic analysis and replicated in an independent cohort. The sequencing pipeline was judged likely to have produced a cluster of highly shared sequence variants as a technical artifact. Because the 87-base-pair reads could not distinguish some IMGT-functional V segments, including TRBV6-2 and TRBV6-3, those segments were excluded. The only immune exposure information available for the cohort was CMV serostatus. While some public TCRs were present in many individuals, most TCR sequences turned up only very rarely across donors. A later analysis found that HLA-associated TCR beta chains were more clonally expanded and had lower generation probabilities than equally common non-associated chains.

Recombination linked TRBV5-1 to TRBJ2-5, with TRBD2 identical over 7 junction bases. The source is a man aged 40-50 years in good health and CMV-seronegative. The sequenced material came from PBMCs. The encoded CDR3 is CASSLYSGGTQETQYF. The DNA reads as follows: TGCGCCAGCAGCTTATATTCGGGGGGAACCCAAGAGACCCAGTACTTC.